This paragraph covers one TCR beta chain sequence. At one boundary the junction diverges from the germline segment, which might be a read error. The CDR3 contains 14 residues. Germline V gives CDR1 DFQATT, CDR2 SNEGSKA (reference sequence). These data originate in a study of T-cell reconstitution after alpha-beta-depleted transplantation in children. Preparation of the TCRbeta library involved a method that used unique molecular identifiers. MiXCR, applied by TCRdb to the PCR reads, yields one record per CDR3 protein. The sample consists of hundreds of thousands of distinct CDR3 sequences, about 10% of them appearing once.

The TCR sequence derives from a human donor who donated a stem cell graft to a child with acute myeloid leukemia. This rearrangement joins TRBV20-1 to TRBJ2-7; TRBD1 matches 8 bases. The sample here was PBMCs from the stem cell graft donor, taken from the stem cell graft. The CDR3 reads CSAGDRGTSYEQYF. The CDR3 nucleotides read TGCAGTGCTGGAGACAGGGGAACCTCCTACGAGCAGTACTTC.